A single sample is the source of the 9 T cell receptor beta chains below, sequenced in a study of T cells in Graves' hyperthyroidism and ophthalmopathy (dated by TCRdb to the late 2010s). Library construction relied on multiplex PCR. Reads for this sample came from an Illumina HiSeq 2000. The TCR beta CDR3 regions were amplified from the RNA transcripts. For the first round of RT-PCR on the TCR CDR3, the HTBI primer set was used together with the Qiagen OneStep RT-PCR kit. Through fastp at Q25 and MiXCR, TCRdb rebuilt clones from the public reads, retaining in-frame beta chains. Every distinct CDR3 protein forms one entry, paired with its most common genes and DNA. Across this sample there are around 350,000 distinct CDR3 sequences, with about a fifth seen only once. Roughly 3.5% of the sample comes from the top ten. Specimen: blood. The origin of the receptors is a young woman with Graves' hyperthyroidism.

In this sample, this clonotype turned up many times. The rearrangement links TRBV6-5 to TRBJ1-1; D ambiguous. CDR1 is MNHEY, CDR2 SVGAGI, per germline. The CDR3 extends over 12 amino acids. The ends were cut back, 2 bases at V and 7 bases at J, with 8 bases in the middle. The CDR3 nucleotides read TGTGCCAGCAGTTACCCTCGGGGTGAAGCTTTCTTT. It translates to CASSYPRGEAFF.

This clonotype was seen a handful of times. This may come from a read error, since a much larger clone is one base off. This chain uses TRBV6-1 with TRBJ1-3, with D uncertain. The length of the CDR3 is 15 residues. Trimming pared 2 bases from V and 0 bases from J, leaving 8 bases between. Per germline, CDR1 MNHNS and CDR2 SASEGT. The CDR3 DNA reads TGTGCCAGCAGTGAATGTTGGAGCTCTGGAAACACCATATATTTT. It codes for CASSECWSSGNTIYF.

The V gene is TRBV19, the J gene TRBJ2-7; 11 nucleotides match TRBD1. V shed 6 bases, J shed 5 bases, and the junction held 9 bases outside the gene matches. Germline assignment: CDR1 LNHDA and CDR2 SQIVND (reference sequence). This CDR3 is 15 amino acids long. In nucleotides, the CDR3 is TGTGCCAGTAGCGAACCGGGACAGGGGGTCCACGAGCAGTACTTC. It yields the protein CASSEPGQGVHEQYF.

In its sample, this clonotype was seen many times. The rearrangement uses TRBV28 and TRBJ1-5; D is ambiguous. Germline CDR1 reads MDHEN; CDR2 reads SYDVKM. This CDR3 has 13 amino acids. The ends were cut back, 5 bases at V and 8 bases at J, with 13 bases in the middle. As DNA, the CDR3 is TGTGCCAGCAGTCCGGACCTTGGTGAGCCCCAGCATTTT. Translating it yields CASSPDLGEPQHF.

The CDR3: CASRLTTGDNSPLHF. The CDR3 nucleotides are TGTGCCAGCAGGTTGACGACAGGGGACAATTCACCCCTCCACTTT. The rearrangement uses TRBV6-1 and TRBJ1-6, with 8 bases aligning to TRBD1. This CDR3 spans 15 amino acids. With V trimmed by 6 bases and J by 7 bases, 8 bases remained unmatched. CDR1 and CDR2 from the germline V gene are MNHNS and SASEGT.

The chain has TRBV5-1 and TRBJ2-7, with D perhaps matching TRBD1 (6 bases). The CDR3 runs 14 residues. CDR1 and CDR2 from the germline V gene are SGHRS and YFSETQ. V was cut by 4 bases and J by 6 bases, with 17 bases left in between. The CDR3 coding sequence is TGCGCCAGCAGCCCTGGGACACCCCTTCTCGAGCAGTACTTC. Its protein is CASSPGTPLLEQYF. Full variable domain (outside the CDR3, taken from reference TRBV5-1 and TRBJ2-7): KAGVTQTPRYLIKTRGQQVTLSCSPISGHRSVSWYQQTPGQGLQFLFEYFSETQRNKGNFPGRFSGRQFSNSRSEMNVSTLELGDSALYLCASSPGTPLLEQYFGPGTRLTVT.

This clonotype was detected ten times or more. The rearrangement joins TRBV18 to TRBJ1-5, with D unclear. The CDR3 contains 14 residues. Germline V gene lookup returns CDR1 KGHSH and CDR2 LQKENI. The V end lost 2 bases, the J end lost 5 bases, and 10 bases lay between the germline ends. The CDR3 DNA sequence: TGTGCCAGCTCACCAACGGTATGGGATCAGCCCCAGCATTTT. Protein sequence: CASSPTVWDQPQHF.

This clonotype was observed once. V gene TRBV27 combines with J gene TRBJ2-7, with D uncertain. CDR3 length: 14 residues. With 3 bases removed from V and 0 bases from J, the gap between germline ends came to 9 bases. CDR1 MNHEY and CDR2 SMNVEV come from the germline V gene (reference sequence). Here the CDR3 DNA reads TGTGCCAGCAGTTTCGGTGCCCCCTCCTACGAGCAGTACTTC. It is translated as CASSFGAPSYEQYF.

This clonotype was recorded at least ten times. This sequence joins TRBV6-5 and TRBJ1-1, with TRBD1 as a possible D gene (6 bases). Germline V CDR1 and CDR2: MNHEY, SVGAGI. The V end was cut by 7 bases, the J end by 10 bases, with 19 bases between. The CDR3 sequence is 13 residues long. As DNA, the CDR3 is TGTGCCAGCACCCCCCGGGACAAAGAGGGAGCTTTCTTT. This codes for CASTPRDKEGAFF.